A single sample is the source of the 17 T cell receptor beta chains below, sequenced in a study of Graves' ophthalmopathy and Graves' hyperthyroidism. The sequenced template was RNA, covering the TCR beta CDR3 region. The authors performed first-round RT-PCR with HTBI primers and then a second-round multiplex PCR. Each CDR3 protein is one row after TCRdb ran MiXCR on the multiplex PCR reads. This table has roughly 420,000 distinct CDR3 sequences, 20% to 25% appearing once. The sample was peripheral blood. Receptor source: a woman aged 18-35 years with stable Graves' hyperthyroidism.

This clonotype occurred many times. This sequence joins TRBV12-3 or TRBV12-4 and TRBJ1-3; the D gene is possibly TRBD1 (6 bases). Trimming removed 5 bases at V and 0 bases at J, with 14 bases between. This CDR3 region has 16 residues. As DNA, the CDR3 is TGTGCCAGCAGTGGTTCGCGGGGGCCCTCTGGAAACACCATATATTTT. Translated: CASSGSRGPSGNTIYF.

This clonotype was picked up one time. The chain couples TRBV28 to TRBJ1-5; no clear D. Trimming stripped 4 bases from V and 2 bases from J, with 9 bases between. The CDR3 runs 14 residues. Germline-derived CDR1 and CDR2 are MDHEN and SYDVKM. The CDR3 region is CASSWFSGNQPQHF. DNA of the CDR3: TGTGCCAGCAGTTGGTTTTCCGGCAATCAGCCCCAGCATTTT.

The chain employs TRBV12-3 or TRBV12-4 and TRBJ2-2, with TRBD2 as a possible D gene (6 bases). Trimming took off 6 bases at V and 0 bases at J, with 20 bases between the two ends. This CDR3 comprises 18 residues. This CDR3 reads CASSYAGMAGPNTGELFF. The CDR3 coding sequence is TGTGCCAGCAGCTATGCGGGAATGGCTGGCCCGAACACCGGGGAGCTGTTTTTT.

This clonotype has at least ten counts. The chain employs TRBV6-2 or TRBV6-3 and TRBJ2-7; TRBD2 aligns across 12 bases. The CDR3 is made up of 15 amino acids. The V gene end was trimmed by 6 bases and the J gene end by 4 bases; junction bases not matched to a gene: 7. The germline V gene has CDR1 MNHEY and CDR2 SVGEGT. CDR3 sequence reads: CASSETSGRTYEQYF. The DNA of the CDR3 is TGTGCCAGCAGCGAAACTAGCGGGAGGACGTACGAGCAGTACTTC.

This clonotype was counted many times. The rearrangement uses TRBV6-5 and TRBJ1-1; D is ambiguous. The CDR3 runs to 13 residues. V was shortened by 2 bases and J by 3 bases, with 7 bases between the two germline ends. CDR1 is MNHEY and CDR2 is SVGAGI in the germline V gene. CDR3 loop: CASSYSGHTEAFF. CDR3 sequence (DNA): TGTGCCAGCAGTTACAGCGGGCACACTGAAGCTTTCTTT.

This clonotype was observed many times. The chain couples TRBV19 to TRBJ2-2; D is undetermined. Trimming removed 9 bases at V and 4 bases at J, with 15 bases between. The CDR3 extends over 14 amino acids. Germline assignment: CDR1 LNHDA and CDR2 SQIVND (reference sequence). CDR3 bases: TGTGCCAGCCAGTCACCGAGTCTCACCGGGGAGCTGTTTTTT. Its protein is CASQSPSLTGELFF.

This clonotype appeared many times. J is TRBJ1-1 and V is TRBV20-1, with D perhaps matching TRBD1 (6 bases). In germline, CDR1 is DFQATT, CDR2 SNEGSKA (reference sequence). There are 12 residues in the CDR3. The CDR3 DNA reads TGCAGCCCGGGAGGGGGGAACACTGAAGCTTTCTTT. Translated, it gives CSPGGGNTEAFF.

This clonotype was detected ten times or more. The rearrangement uses TRBV9 and TRBJ1-3, with 8 bases fitting TRBD1. The V gene end was trimmed by 4 bases and the J gene end by 7 bases; junction bases not matched to a gene: 4. This CDR3 region has 13 residues. Germline V gene lookup returns CDR1 SGDLS and CDR2 YYNGEE. The CDR3 reads CASSRTGRNTIYF. CDR3 DNA: TGTGCCAGCAGCCGGACAGGGAGGAACACCATATATTTT.

This clonotype was seen at least ten times. The CDR3 is CAWDRDGYTF. As DNA, the CDR3 is TGTGCCTGGGACAGGGATGGCTACACCTTC. This sequence joins TRBV30 and TRBJ1-2, with 7 bases aligning to TRBD1. V shed 5 bases and J 6 bases; nucleotides not matched to a gene: 0. The CDR3 is 10 residues long. The germline V gene encodes CDR1 GTSNPN and CDR2 SVGIG (reference sequence).

Ten or more counts support this clonotype. The chain has TRBV27 and TRBJ2-5, with 8 bases lining up with TRBD2. The CDR3 sequence is 16 residues long. Trimming removed 6 bases from V and 2 bases from J; junction bases left unmatched: 11. Germline values: CDR1 MNHEY, CDR2 SMNVEV (reference sequence). The CDR3 sequence is CASSPLRTSPQETQYF. The DNA for the CDR3 is TGTGCCAGCAGCCCTCTCAGGACTAGCCCACAAGAGACCCAGTACTTC.

This clonotype was counted at least ten times. The genes are TRBV4-1 and TRBJ2-2, with D tentatively TRBD2 (5 bases). Germline CDR1 reads MGHRA; CDR2 reads YSYEKL. Trimming pared 4 bases from V and 0 bases from J, leaving 15 bases between. The CDR3 length is 17 residues. In DNA, the CDR3 is TGCGCCAGCAGCCCACGAGGGAAGGGAACGAACACCGGGGAGCTGTTTTTT. It translates to CASSPRGKGTNTGELFF.

The V and J genes are TRBV7-2 and TRBJ1-6; D possibly corresponds to TRBD1 (5 bases). Per germline, CDR1 SGHTA and CDR2 FQGNSA. The CDR3 extends over 15 amino acids. The ends were cut back, 3 bases at V and 8 bases at J, with 14 bases in the middle. The CDR3 loop reads CASSFPTGGYSPLHF. The CDR3 coding sequence is TGTGCCAGCAGCTTTCCTACGGGGGGATATTCACCCCTCCACTTT. Full variable domain (missing parts from reference TRBV7-2 and TRBJ1-6): GAGVSQSPSNKVTEKGKDVELRCDPISGHTALYWYRQSLGQGLEFLIYFQGNSAPDKSGLPSDRFSAERTGGSVSTLTIQRTQQEDSAVYLCASSFPTGGYSPLHFGNGTRLTVT.

This clonotype was counted ten times or more. The rearrangement uses TRBV30 and TRBJ1-1, with TRBD1 as a possible D gene (5 bases). The germline V and J ends were trimmed by 0 bases and 1 base, with 15 bases remaining between them. The CDR3 extends over 16 amino acids. CDR1 is GTSNPN, CDR2 SVGIG, per germline (reference sequence). CDR3 in amino acids: CAWSVKGAGPNTEAFF. The CDR3 nucleotides read TGTGCCTGGAGTGTAAAGGGCGCAGGGCCGAACACTGAAGCTTTCTTT.

This clonotype occurred many times. The J gene is TRBJ2-2, the V gene TRBV6-1; D could derive from TRBD1 or TRBD2 (5 bases each). Trimming removed 7 bases from V and 1 base from J, with 10 bases in between. This CDR3 is 14 amino acids long. The germline gives CDR1 MNHNS, CDR2 SASEGT. In DNA form, the CDR3 reads TGTGCCAGCACCCGGGACGGGAACACCGGGGAGCTGTTTTTT. It translates to CASTRDGNTGELFF.

This clonotype has a count of ten or more. The V call is TRBV12-3 or TRBV12-4, the J call TRBJ1-6; 7 bases map to TRBD1. The junction had 7 bases not matched to a gene; V was cut back by 7 bases and J by 7 bases. CDR3 length: 14 amino acids. DNA for the CDR3: TGTGCCAGCAAAAAGACAGGGACCAATTCACCCCTCCACTTT. The encoded protein is CASKKTGTNSPLHF.

This clonotype was detected ten times or more. CDR3 protein: CSAPDRISYEQYF. In nucleotides, the CDR3 is TGCAGTGCCCCGGACAGGATCTCCTACGAGCAGTACTTC. V is TRBV20-1 and J is TRBJ2-7; TRBD1 matches 7 bases. Per the germline V gene, CDR1 is DFQATT and CDR2 is SNEGSKA (reference sequence). The CDR3 sequence is 13 residues long. V lost 6 bases, J lost 0 bases, and 5 bases stayed unmatched.

This chain uses TRBV3-1 with TRBJ2-5, with unresolved D. The CDR3 totals 15 residues. CDR1 is LGHDT, CDR2 YNNKEL, per germline (reference sequence). V lost 0 bases and J lost 6, with 14 bases in between. The CDR3 DNA is TGTGCCAGCAGCCAAGACAGTATAGTTTTGCAGACCCAGTACTTC. As protein: CASSQDSIVLQTQYF.